The TCR beta chain described here comes from a study of cytomegalovirus exposure and HLA in healthy donors. Study as a whole: Clustering assigned 70% to 90% of the roughly 400 genotyped donors to the Caucasian-associated ancestry cluster.

For this clone: Its antigen is unidentified.

The study, taken as a whole, reports: In a later analysis, most CMV-associated TCR beta chains appeared HLA-restricted.

In the PCR, 60 Vbeta and 13 Jbeta primers were used. Sequencing was performed with immunoSEQ multiplex PCR; in TCRdb, only in-frame clones are kept and a portion is missing. The sample yields 150,000 to 200,000 clones, about 80% seen once. The CDR3 totals 17 residues. In germline, CDR1 is SGHTA, CDR2 FQGNSA. Germline trimming cut 4 bases from V and 3 bases from J; bases unmatched to any gene: 10. The sample consisted of PBMCs. This chain connects TRBV7-2 to TRBJ2-1; 9 nucleotides line up with TRBD2. This receptor was taken from a woman aged 40 to 55 in good health and CMV-seronegative. CDR3 sequence: CASSSTFGTSIYNEQFF. The CDR3 DNA reads as TGTGCCAGCAGCTCAACCTTCGGGACTAGCATCTACAATGAGCAGTTCTTC.